This T cell receptor (beta chain) was identified in a study of technical replicates of blood from four donors. Trimming pared 0 bases from V and 5 bases from J, leaving 11 bases between. The length of the CDR3 is 14 residues. Germline assignment: CDR1 MGHRA and CDR2 YSYEKL. TCRdb's table, derived via immunoSEQ multiplex PCR, lists solely in-frame clones and lacks some. The table has 55,000 to 75,000 clones, about nine tenths seen once. Sequenced material: PBMCs. The rearrangement links TRBV4-1 to TRBJ2-7; D is ambiguous. This TCR came from a human donor in good health. Some clones in this sample may be carry-over from other donors' samples. The CDR3 bases are TGCGCCAGCAGCCAAGAATCTCGGGTTCACGAGCAGTACTTC. Translating it yields CASSQESRVHEQYF.